The 2 T cell receptor beta chains presented below share a single source sample, sequenced in a study of shared clonotypes between healthy human individuals. Repertoires were generated with immunoSEQ multiplex PCR, while TCRdb's copy carries only in-frame clones and drops some. The data contain about 100,000 clones, roughly 70% of them singletons. Sequencing was done on a sample of memory CD8+ T cells sorted from blood. This sample's subset: CD45RO+ cells pooled with CCR7-negative TemRA cells. Receptors originate from a woman under 40 in good health.

The J gene is TRBJ2-7, the V gene TRBV27, with D perhaps TRBD1 or TRBD2 (6 bases each). The CDR3 runs 14 residues. CDR1 is MNHEY and CDR2 is SMNVEV in the germline V gene (reference sequence). V lost 3 bases to trimming and J lost 6 bases, with 15 bases between them. The CDR3 region has the DNA TGTGCCAGCAGTTTGGAGGTCGGAGGGGGCGAGCAGTACTTC. Translating gives CASSLEVGGGEQYF.

This clone is medium-sized by share. Other DNA variants within this sample encode the same CDR3. V gene TRBV27 combines with J gene TRBJ2-7, with a weak D call TRBD2 (6 bases). The CDR3 has 13 residues. The germline CDR1 and CDR2 sequences are MNHEY and SMNVEV (reference sequence). V dropped 5 bases and J dropped 2 bases, with 10 bases sitting between them. The CDR3 sequence: CASSVSGPYEQYF. The CDR3 region has the DNA TGTGCCAGCAGTGTTAGCGGACCCTACGAGCAGTACTTC.